This T cell receptor (beta chain) was sequenced in a study of shared clonotypes between healthy human individuals. Overall study context: Researchers assigned three CD4 naive, three CD4 memory, two CD8 naive and one CD8 memory plate to each donor.

There were only Caucasian adults among the donors, and all lived in Nashville, Tennessee. The CDR3 extends over 16 amino acids. Germline V gene data show CDR1 as ENHRY and CDR2 as SYGVKD. V dropped 4 bases and J dropped 7; count of bases not matched to a gene: 14. Assay runs were performed at deep level. This table comes from immunoSEQ multiplex PCR, and its TCRdb copy is limited to in-frame clones, with some not included. The sample contains a few million clones, about 90% of which appear only once. The V gene is TRBV10-3, the J gene TRBJ1-1; TRBD1 matches at 8 bases. This receptor was obtained from a man between 18 and 29 years old in good health. Some clones in this sample may be carry-over from other donors' samples. Specimen: naive CD4+ T cells from PBMCs. Subset reported: CD45RA+ positively selected. The CDR3 is CAISVSLGQGYGEAFF. CDR3 DNA: TGTGCCATCAGTGTGAGTCTTGGACAGGGCTATGGTGAAGCTTTCTTT.